A selection of T cell receptor beta chains follows, all from one sample in a study of T cells in Graves' hyperthyroidism and ophthalmopathy. MiXCR, run by TCRdb on the multiplex PCR reads, gives a single entry per CDR3 protein. The sample includes fewer than 650,000 distinct CDR3 sequences, about 15% of them seen just once. The sequencing input was blood. These receptors were obtained from a woman aged 40 to 50 with Graves' ophthalmopathy. The CDR3 runs from the conserved cysteine through the conserved F or W. The order of the fields is CDR3 DNA, CDR3 protein, V gene, D gene, clone size, J gene. A D gene is named only where the DNA matches it firmly. For some rows the clone size is stated as once, few or many, or as a class when expanded; others skip it.

CDR3nt: TGTGCCTGGAGTCTAGGACGAATAAACTATGGCTACACCTTC
CDR3aa: CAWSLGRINYGYTF
v_gene: TRBV30
d_gene: -
abundance: few
j_gene: TRBJ1-2

CDR3nt: TGTGCCAGTTACCGGGACAGGACCTACGAGCAGTACTTC
CDR3aa: CASYRDRTYEQYF
v_gene: TRBV2
d_gene: TRBD1
abundance: many
j_gene: TRBJ2-7

CDR3nt: TGTGCCAGCAGTGCAGACGGCCTCAGCTCCTACGAGCAGTACTTC
CDR3aa: CASSADGLSSYEQYF
v_gene: TRBV6-1
d_gene: -
abundance: many
j_gene: TRBJ2-7

CDR3nt: TGTGCCAGCAGCTTAGAGGCTCGCGACATTCAGTACTTC
CDR3aa: CASSLEARDIQYF
v_gene: TRBV11-3
d_gene: -
abundance: many
j_gene: TRBJ2-4

CDR3nt: TGTGCCAGCAGCTTAGGCGGAGGGGCGTATAGCAATCAGCCCCAGCATTTT
CDR3aa: CASSLGGGAYSNQPQHF
v_gene: TRBV7-9
d_gene: -
abundance: many
j_gene: TRBJ1-5

CDR3nt: TGTGCCAGCAGTCTACTGAACACAGATACGCAGTATTTT
CDR3aa: CASSLLNTDTQYF
v_gene: TRBV28
d_gene: -
abundance: many
j_gene: TRBJ2-3

CDR3nt: TGTGCTAGCAGCTTAGGGGGACAGGTTAGCAATCAGCCCCAGCATTTT
CDR3aa: CASSLGGQVSNQPQHF
v_gene: TRBV7-7
d_gene: TRBD1
abundance: many
j_gene: TRBJ1-5

CDR3nt: TGTGCCTGGAGATCCTCACCGTTGGACGAGCAGTACTTC
CDR3aa: CAWRSSPLDEQYF
v_gene: TRBV30
d_gene: -
abundance: few
j_gene: TRBJ2-7

CDR3nt: TGTGCCAGCAGCTTAGGGGTGAGTGGCAATCAGCCCCAGCATTTT
CDR3aa: CASSLGVSGNQPQHF
v_gene: TRBV7-2
d_gene: -
abundance: many
j_gene: TRBJ1-5

CDR3nt: TGTGCCAGCAGTTACGAGCAGTCCTACGAGCAGTGCTTC
CDR3aa: CASSYEQSYEQCF
v_gene: TRBV6-2/TRBV6-3
d_gene: -
abundance: many
j_gene: TRBJ2-7

CDR3nt: TGTGCCAGCAGAAGGGCAGGGACCGATCAGCCCCAGCATTTT
CDR3aa: CASRRAGTDQPQHF
v_gene: TRBV11-2
d_gene: -
abundance: many
j_gene: TRBJ1-5

CDR3nt: TGTGCCAGCAGTTTGATTGGTCAGGGGCCCCAAGAGACCCAGTACTTC
CDR3aa: CASSLIGQGPQETQYF
v_gene: TRBV28
d_gene: -
abundance: -
j_gene: TRBJ2-5

CDR3nt: TGTGCCAGCAGCCGCCGGGACAGGGTAATAGATACGCAGTATTTT
CDR3aa: CASSRRDRVIDTQYF
v_gene: TRBV28
d_gene: TRBD1
abundance: many
j_gene: TRBJ2-3

CDR3nt: TGTGCCAGCAGCTTAGTCCGCCCCGGGGAGCTGTTTTTT
CDR3aa: CASSLVRPGELFF
v_gene: TRBV7-2
d_gene: -
abundance: few
j_gene: TRBJ2-2

CDR3nt: TGTGCCATCAGTGGGGGCCCTGATGGCTACACCTTC
CDR3aa: CAISGGPDGYTF
v_gene: TRBV10-3
d_gene: -
abundance: many
j_gene: TRBJ1-2

CDR3nt: TGTGCCAGCAGCTTACGCGGAAGTCAATTCAATTCACCCCTCCACTTT
CDR3aa: CASSLRGSQFNSPLHF
v_gene: TRBV11-1
d_gene: -
abundance: -
j_gene: TRBJ1-6

CDR3nt: TGTGCCAGCAGTTTAACGGAGTATTATAGCAATCAGCCCCAGCATTTT
CDR3aa: CASSLTEYYSNQPQHF
v_gene: TRBV28
d_gene: -
abundance: few
j_gene: TRBJ1-5

CDR3nt: TGTGCCAGCAGTTCCAGGACTAGCGGGAGTTATGAGCAGTTCTTC
CDR3aa: CASSSRTSGSYEQFF
v_gene: TRBV2
d_gene: TRBD2
abundance: -
j_gene: TRBJ2-1

CDR3nt: TGCGCCAGCAGCCAAGATGTTGGTCTGGAACTAGCGGGAGCGAACGAGCAGTACTTC
CDR3aa: CASSQDVGLELAGANEQYF
v_gene: TRBV4-1
d_gene: TRBD2
abundance: -
j_gene: TRBJ2-7

CDR3nt: TGTGCCAGCACCCGAACCCGGGACCTAAACACTGAAGCTTTCTTT
CDR3aa: CASTRTRDLNTEAFF
v_gene: TRBV6-5
d_gene: -
abundance: many
j_gene: TRBJ1-1

CDR3nt: TGTGCCAGCAGTTCCCATACTAACACCGGGGAGCTGTTTTTT
CDR3aa: CASSSHTNTGELFF
v_gene: TRBV6-5
d_gene: -
abundance: -
j_gene: TRBJ2-2

CDR3nt: TGCGCCAGCAGCCAAGGCCAAACAGGGGGCTACACAGATACGCAGTATTTT
CDR3aa: CASSQGQTGGYTDTQYF
v_gene: TRBV4-1
d_gene: TRBD1
abundance: few
j_gene: TRBJ2-3

CDR3nt: TGTGCCATCAGTGGACAGGGGGAAGAGACCCAGTACTTC
CDR3aa: CAISGQGEETQYF
v_gene: TRBV10-3
d_gene: TRBD1
abundance: many
j_gene: TRBJ2-5

CDR3nt: TGCAGTGCTAGAGAGCCGGTATCCTACGAGCAGTACTTC
CDR3aa: CSAREPVSYEQYF
v_gene: TRBV20-1
d_gene: -
abundance: few
j_gene: TRBJ2-7

CDR3nt: TGTGCCAGTAGTATAGGAGGGGGAGCCTACGAGCAGTACTTC
CDR3aa: CASSIGGGAYEQYF
v_gene: TRBV19
d_gene: -
abundance: many
j_gene: TRBJ2-7

CDR3nt: TGTGTCAGCAGCCGCGGAGTTAGAGTTTCGGGCACTGAAGCTTTCTTT
CDR3aa: CVSSRGVRVSGTEAFF
v_gene: TRBV4-2
d_gene: -
abundance: -
j_gene: TRBJ1-1

CDR3nt: TGTGCCAGCAGCATCGGGACAGGAGGGTACGAGCAGTACTTC
CDR3aa: CASSIGTGGYEQYF
v_gene: TRBV19
d_gene: TRBD1
abundance: many
j_gene: TRBJ2-7

CDR3nt: TGTGCCAGCAGCTTAGTGGGTTCGGGACAGTCCTACGAGCAGTACTTC
CDR3aa: CASSLVGSGQSYEQYF
v_gene: TRBV7-9
d_gene: TRBD1
abundance: many
j_gene: TRBJ2-7

CDR3nt: TGTGCCAGCAGTGAGAGGGGGGGGCAGGGGGCTATGGGTCAGCCCCAGCATTTT
CDR3aa: CASSERGGQGAMGQPQHF
v_gene: TRBV6-1
d_gene: TRBD1
abundance: -
j_gene: TRBJ1-5

CDR3nt: TGTGCCAGCAGTAAATCATTGGGACTAGCGGGAGAGGGGGAAAGCACAGATACGCAGTATTTT
CDR3aa: CASSKSLGLAGEGESTDTQYF
v_gene: TRBV25-1
d_gene: TRBD2
abundance: few
j_gene: TRBJ2-3

CDR3nt: TGTGCCAGCAGCCAGGCTTCCGTATCCTACTATGGCTACACCTTC
CDR3aa: CASSQASVSYYGYTF
v_gene: TRBV14
d_gene: -
abundance: many
j_gene: TRBJ1-2